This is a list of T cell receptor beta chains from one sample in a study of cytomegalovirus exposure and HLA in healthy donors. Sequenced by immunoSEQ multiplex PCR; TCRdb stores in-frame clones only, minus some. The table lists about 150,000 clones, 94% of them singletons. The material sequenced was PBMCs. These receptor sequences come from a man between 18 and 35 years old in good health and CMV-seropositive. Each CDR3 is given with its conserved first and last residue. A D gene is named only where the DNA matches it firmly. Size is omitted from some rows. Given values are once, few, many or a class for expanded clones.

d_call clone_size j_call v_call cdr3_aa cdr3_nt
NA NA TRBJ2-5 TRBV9 CASSVATQQETQYF TGTGCCAGCAGCGTAGCGACTCAGCAAGAGACCCAGTACTTC
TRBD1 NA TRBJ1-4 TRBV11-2 CASSRTGKSEKLFF TGTGCCAGCAGCCGGACAGGGAAGAGTGAAAAACTGTTTTTT
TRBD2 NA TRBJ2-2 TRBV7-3 CASSRTSGSWNAGELFF TGTGCCAGCAGCAGGACTAGCGGGAGCTGGAACGCCGGGGAGCTGTTTTTT
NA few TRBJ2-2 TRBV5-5 CASSLHRVLGNTGELFF TGTGCCAGCAGCCTCCACAGGGTTTTGGGGAACACCGGGGAGCTGTTTTTT
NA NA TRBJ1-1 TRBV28 CASSPRGQGGTEAFF TGTGCCAGCAGTCCGCGCGGACAAGGGGGCACTGAAGCTTTCTTT
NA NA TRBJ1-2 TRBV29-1 CSVEPANYGYTF TGCAGCGTTGAACCAGCGAACTATGGCTACACCTTC
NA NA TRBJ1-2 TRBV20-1 CSAPWRDGYTF TGCAGTGCCCCCTGGCGGGACGGCTACACCTTC
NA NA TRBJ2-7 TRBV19 CASKGEAVSYEQYF TGTGCCAGCAAAGGAGAGGCCGTCTCCTACGAGCAGTACTTC
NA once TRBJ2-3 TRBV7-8 CASSLRQPTDTQYF TGTGCCAGCAGCCTCCGACAGCCCACAGATACGCAGTATTTT
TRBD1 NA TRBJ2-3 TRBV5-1 CASSPATGGFTDTQYF TGCGCCAGCTCTCCCGCCACAGGGGGTTTCACAGATACGCAGTATTTT
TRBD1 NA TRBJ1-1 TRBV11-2 CASSRQGHTEAFF TGTGCCAGCAGCCGACAGGGTCACACTGAAGCTTTCTTT
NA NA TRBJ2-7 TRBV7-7 CASSGGHGGEQYF TGTGCTAGCAGCGGCGGACATGGTGGAGAGCAGTACTTC
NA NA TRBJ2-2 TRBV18 CASSPRQGISVTGELFF TGTGCCAGCTCACCACGGCAAGGGATTAGCGTCACCGGGGAGCTGTTTTTT
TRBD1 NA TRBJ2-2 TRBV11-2 CASSLVTGVETGELFF TGTGCCAGCAGCTTAGTGACAGGGGTGGAGACCGGGGAGCTGTTTTTT
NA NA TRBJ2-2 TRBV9 CASSVQDSNTGELFF TGTGCCAGCAGCGTGCAGGATTCGAACACCGGGGAGCTGTTTTTT
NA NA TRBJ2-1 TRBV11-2 CASSLRVAYNEQFF TGTGCCAGCAGCCTCAGGGTGGCTTACAATGAGCAGTTCTTC
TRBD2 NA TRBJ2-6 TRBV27 CASSSSGRADGANVLTF TGTGCCAGCAGTAGTAGCGGGAGGGCCGATGGGGCCAACGTCCTGACTTTC
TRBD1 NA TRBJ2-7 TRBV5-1 CASSTGQGSYEQYF TGCGCCAGCAGCACGGGACAGGGCAGCTACGAGCAGTACTTC
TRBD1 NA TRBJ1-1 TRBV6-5 CASHRGVTEAFF TGTGCCAGCCACAGGGGCGTCACTGAAGCTTTCTTT
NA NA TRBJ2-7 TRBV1 CTSSQTSHQRPDPYEQYF TGCACCAGCAGCCAGACTAGTCATCAGAGGCCCGACCCCTACGAGCAGTACTTC
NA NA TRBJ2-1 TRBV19 CASSIDGLAAYNEQFF TGTGCCAGTAGTATCGACGGATTAGCTGCTTACAATGAGCAGTTCTTC
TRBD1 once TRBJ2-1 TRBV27 CASSFLGQGRGNEQFF TGTGCCAGCAGTTTTCTCGGACAGGGCCGAGGGAATGAGCAGTTCTTC
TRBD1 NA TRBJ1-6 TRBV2 CARGGNRGEYNSPLHF TGTGCCAGGGGCGGTAACAGGGGGGAATATAATTCACCCCTCCACTTT
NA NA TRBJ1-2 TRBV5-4 CASTSGLSDYGYTF TGTGCCAGCACCTCGGGACTCTCAGACTATGGCTACACCTTC
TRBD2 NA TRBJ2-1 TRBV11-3 CASSLVSAGGVNEQFF TGTGCCAGCAGCTTAGTATCAGCGGGAGGGGTTAATGAGCAGTTCTTC
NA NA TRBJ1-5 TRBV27 CASSFIGTQPQHF TGTGCCAGCAGTTTTATTGGCACTCAGCCCCAGCATTTT
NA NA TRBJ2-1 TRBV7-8 CASSLQGILHNEQFF TGTGCCAGCAGCTTACAGGGGATTTTGCACAATGAGCAGTTCTTC
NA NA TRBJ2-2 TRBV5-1 CASSSDPTMNTGELFF TGCGCCAGCAGCTCGGACCCGACTATGAACACCGGGGAGCTGTTTTTT
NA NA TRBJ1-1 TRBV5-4 CASSYPLAQMNTEAFF TGTGCCAGCAGCTACCCCCTTGCACAGATGAACACTGAAGCTTTCTTT
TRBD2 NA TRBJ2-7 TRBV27 CASSDGTNLYEQYF TGTGCCAGCAGTGACGGGACTAACCTATACGAGCAGTACTTC
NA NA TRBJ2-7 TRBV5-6 CASRVIGTSGEQYF TGTGCCAGCCGCGTCATAGGGACTTCGGGCGAGCAGTACTTC
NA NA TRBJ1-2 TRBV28 CASSWGGGYGYTF TGTGCCAGCAGCTGGGGAGGGGGCTATGGCTACACCTTC
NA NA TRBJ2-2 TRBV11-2 CASSQTVQELFF TGTGCCAGCAGCCAGACAGTTCAGGAGCTGTTTTTT
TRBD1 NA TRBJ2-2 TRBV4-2 CASSQQTGEGTGELFF TGTGCCAGCAGCCAACAGACAGGGGAAGGAACCGGGGAGCTGTTTTTT
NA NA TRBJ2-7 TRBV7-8 CASSPHQGSSYEQYF TGTGCCAGCAGCCCTCACCAGGGGAGCTCCTACGAGCAGTACTTC
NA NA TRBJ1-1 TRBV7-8 CASSRLGTPEAFF TGTGCCAGCAGCCGGCTGGGGACACCTGAAGCTTTCTTT
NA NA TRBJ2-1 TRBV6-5 CASRGRGDLGQFF TGTGCCAGCAGGGGACGCGGGGATCTGGGGCAGTTCTTC
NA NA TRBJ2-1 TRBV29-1 CSVEGPNFYNEQFF TGCAGCGTTGAGGGCCCTAACTTCTACAATGAGCAGTTCTTC
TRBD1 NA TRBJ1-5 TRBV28 CASSYSDRGPQPQHF TGTGCCAGCAGCTACTCGGACAGGGGGCCCCAGCCCCAGCATTTT
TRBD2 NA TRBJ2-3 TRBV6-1 CASSASSSGSTDTQYF TGTGCCAGCAGTGCCTCATCTAGCGGTAGCACAGATACGCAGTATTTT
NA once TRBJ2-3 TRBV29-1 CSVPSGTDTQYF TGCAGCGTTCCTAGCGGCACAGATACGCAGTATTTT
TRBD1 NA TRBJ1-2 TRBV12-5 CASGFGQGDYTF TGTGCTAGTGGTTTTGGGCAGGGGGACTACACCTTC
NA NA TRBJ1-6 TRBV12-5 CASGLGGQRNSPLHF TGTGCTAGTGGTTTGGGGGGACAAAGAAATTCACCCCTCCACTTT
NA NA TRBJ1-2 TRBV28 CASSSLRVGRPTNYGYTF TGTGCCAGCAGTAGCCTGCGGGTAGGGAGACCCACTAACTATGGCTACACCTTC
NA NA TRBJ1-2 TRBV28 CASSETVGGYGYTF TGTGCCAGCAGTGAAACCGTAGGGGGCTATGGCTACACCTTC
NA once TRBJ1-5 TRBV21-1 CASSGLDRNFSNQPQHF TGTGCCAGCAGCGGACTGGACAGGAACTTCAGCAATCAGCCCCAGCATTTT
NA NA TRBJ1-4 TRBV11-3 CASSLAPLATNEKLFF TGTGCCAGCAGCTTAGCTCCTCTTGCAACTAATGAAAAACTGTTTTTT
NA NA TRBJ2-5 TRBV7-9 CASSSYSGTQYF TGTGCCAGCAGCTCCTACAGCGGGACCCAGTACTTC
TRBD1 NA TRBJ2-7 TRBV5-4 CASSLPGGGEQYF TGTGCCAGCAGCTTGCCAGGGGGTGGCGAGCAGTACTTC
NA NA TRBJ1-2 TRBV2 CASIRDYSHTF TGTGCCAGTATTCGCGATTACTCCCACACCTTC
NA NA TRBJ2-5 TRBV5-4 CASSSPGQIQETQYF TGTGCCAGCAGCTCCCCCGGACAGATACAAGAGACCCAGTACTTC
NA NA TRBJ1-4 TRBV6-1 CASTDGRHEKLFF TGTGCCAGCACCGACGGGAGACATGAAAAACTGTTTTTT
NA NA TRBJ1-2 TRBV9 CASSDLTTGIGGYTF TGTGCCAGCAGCGATCTGACAACAGGGATAGGTGGCTACACCTTC
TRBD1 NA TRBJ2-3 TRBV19 CARGDSLTDTQYF TGTGCCAGGGGGGACAGCCTCACAGATACGCAGTATTTT